This T cell receptor (beta chain) was sequenced for a study of OX40 agonist ivuxolimab in advanced cancers. For the wider study: Ivuxolimab was a fully human IgG2 agonistic monoclonal antibody targeting the costimulatory receptor OX40 (CD134). Intravenous ivuxolimab was administered to patients every 2 weeks at six dose levels: 0.01, 0.1, 0.3, 1.5, 3 and 10 mg/kg. Peripheral TCRbeta sequencing was intended to test whether TCR sequence diversity was altered and clonal T-cell expansion was caused by ivuxolimab. Prior anti-PD-1, anti-PD-L1 or anti-CTLA-4 therapy was permitted, and roughly two fifths of dose-escalation patients had received checkpoint inhibitors. Among the approximately 50 dose-escalation patients, roughly 20 had hepatocellular carcinoma, around 15 melanoma, 9 renal cell carcinoma and 9 head and neck cancer. The paper reports the monotherapy dose-escalation portion (N ≈ 52 patients) of the phase I ivuxolimab trial. Three dose-escalation patients achieved partial responses, one with hepatocellular carcinoma and two with cutaneous melanoma. In the dose-escalation cohort, over 65% of patients were male, and the mean age was approximately 60 years, with a range of roughly 23 to 85.

Genomic DNA was extracted from sorted cells for sequencing of the TCRbeta CDR3 region. The immunoSEQ Assay was used for sequencing of TCRbeta CDR3 regions. The table was pulled from immuneACCESS by TCRdb, which kept in-frame rearrangements only. Such tables lose some clones; where checked, under half of the loss comes from unresolved V genes, and the rest has no known cause. This sample holds 70,000 or so clones; 84% were observed only once. Nearly 0.8% of the sample is held by the ten biggest clonotypes. A remark on this clone: Its antigen is still unknown. Per-base quality was not reported, and no clone a single base away is much larger than it.

Overall study outcomes, separate from this receptor: On average, CD8+ T cells showed more expanded clones than CD4+ T cells after ivuxolimab. The antigen specificity of the peripheral T cells that underwent clonal expansion was not determined. At doses from 0.1 to 3.0 mg/kg, clonal expansion was seen in both CD4+ and CD8+ blood T cells between baseline and week 6. In the 0.1-3.0 mg/kg groups, partial responders were among the patients with the lowest normalized peripheral clonal expansion, particularly in CD8+ T cells. Low levels of normalized T-cell clonal expansion were also seen in some patients who did not respond.

The CDR3, from cysteine to phenylalanine, totals 13 residues. The kept DNA is CDR3 alone, 39 bases in frame from the first base. V and J lose 1 base and 1 base, and a span of 4 bases separates them. The germline V gene provides CDR1 SNHLY and CDR2 FYNNEI. Patients with a history of autoimmune disease or receiving systemic immunosuppression were excluded from the trial. Peripheral blood for TCR sequencing was collected from all dose cohorts at baseline, on cycle 4 day 1, and on cycle 7 day 1. Samples were obtained from an open-label, multicenter, first-in-human phase I dose-escalation trial of ivuxolimab. Adults with locally advanced or metastatic head and neck squamous cell, hepatocellular, melanoma or renal cell carcinoma were enrolled in the trial. Before TCR sequencing, CD4+ and CD8+ T cells were separately sorted from peripheral blood.

The receptor was derived from an adult with an advanced solid tumor such as melanoma, head and neck, liver or kidney cancer. The sequence is built from TRBV2 and TRBJ1-1, with no confident D gene call. Here the sequenced sample was CD4+ or CD8+ T cells sorted from blood, taken in a trial of the OX40 agonist ivuxolimab. The CDR3 reads as follows: CASSEERNTEAFF. The nucleotide sequence is given as TGTGCCAGCAGTGAAGAGCGGAACACTGAAGCTTTCTTT.